This T cell receptor beta chain was identified in a study of PD-1 blockade in classical Hodgkin lymphoma. No patient escaped relapse after autologous stem cell transplantation, and brentuximab vedotin exposure varied. As regards this clone: No antigen is known for it.

The assay was immunoSEQ multiplex PCR, and TCRdb's table has in-frame clones only and misses some. Of around 36,000 clones listed, about 87% are singletons. J gave up 4 bases and V 6 bases, and 6 bases lay outside the gene matches. The CDR3 contains 15 residues. Germline V gives CDR1 MNHNY, CDR2 SVGAGI (reference sequence). Study-level findings and limits: Possibly reflecting disease activity or prior therapy, repertoire differences have causes that remain undefined. It was reported that newly diagnosed patients had less baseline TCR diversity than healthy donors. Similar baseline diversity was found in complete responders and newly diagnosed patients. With CD4+ cells, TCR diversity rose significantly by C4D1, but not with CD8+ cells.

Sequencing used peripheral blood mononuclear cells (PBMCs), obtained at baseline. The chain recombines TRBV6-6 with TRBJ2-2, with 9 bases lining up with TRBD2. This sequence originates from a human donor with classical Hodgkin lymphoma. The CDR3 DNA reads as TGTGCCAGCAGACGGCCGGGACTAGCCACCGGGGAGCTGTTTTTT. It codes for CASRRPGLATGELFF.